Each of the 12 T cell receptor beta chains below was sequenced from the same sample in a study of Ad26.COV2.S vaccination and SARS-CoV-2 variants. Indicated treatment: some 19 received Ad26.COV2.S at low or high dose, single or two shots; about 5 received placebo; per-sample allocation not given. Repertoires come from day 63 after the first vaccine or placebo injection. TCRdb's copy holds only in-frame clones and misses some; the assay was immunoSEQ multiplex PCR. The sample lists about 280,000 clones, around 87% seen once, with approximately 3.3% in the top ten. The starting material was peripheral blood, obtained in a trial of Ad26.COV2.S vaccine versus placebo. The receptors derive from a person between 18 and 65 years old who received the Ad26.COV2.S COVID-19 vaccine or a placebo.

The rearrangement links TRBV7-9 to TRBJ1-2, with D unresolved. The V gene's germline CDR1 is SEHNR and CDR2 FQNEAQ (reference sequence). V was trimmed by 7 bases and J by 5 bases, leaving 11 bases between them. This CDR3 has 12 amino acids. CDR3 amino acids: CASTVGTYGYTF. The DNA of the CDR3 is TGTGCCAGCACAGTAGGCACTTATGGCTACACCTTC.

This sequence joins TRBV10-3 and TRBJ1-3, with D perhaps TRBD1 (5 bases). V dropped 5 bases and J dropped 4 bases, with 9 bases sitting between them. Germline V gives CDR1 ENHRY, CDR2 SYGVKD. The CDR3 is 13 residues long. The CDR3, as DNA: TGTGCCATCAGTCCCCCAGGGGGAAACACCATATATTTT. This encodes CAISPPGGNTIYF.

This chain connects TRBV29-1 to TRBJ1-1; TRBD1 agrees at 7 bases. Germline values: CDR1 SQVTM, CDR2 ANQGSEA. The J segment lost 3 bases and the V segment lost 7 bases, leaving 11 bases of the junction unmatched. There are 14 residues in the CDR3. CDR3 in DNA: TGCAGCGGGTATAAAGACAGGGCTGACACTGAAGCTTTCTTT. Translation gives CSGYKDRADTEAFF.

CDR3 nucleotide sequence: TGCAGCGTTGACAGGGAGGGCAACACCGGGGAGCTGTTTTTT. Its protein product is CSVDREGNTGELFF. The gene calls are TRBV29-1 and TRBJ2-2, with TRBD2 matching 7 bases. There are 14 residues in the CDR3. Trimming removed 3 bases from V and 2 bases from J; junction bases left unmatched: 3. Looked up from germline, CDR1 is SQVTM and CDR2 is ANQGSEA.

The CDR3 DNA reads TGTGCCAGCAGCCTGACAGGGGGCCTGGGGCAGTACTTC. Amino acid sequence: CASSLTGGLGQYF. The chain has TRBV28 and TRBJ2-7; 10 nucleotides line up with TRBD1. With 6 bases clipped from V and 9 bases from J, the junction kept 8 bases outside the gene matches. CDR1 and CDR2 (germline): MDHEN, SYDVKM. The CDR3 is 13 residues long.

CDR3 nucleotide sequence: TGTGCCAGCAGTTACTTCAAGAACACTGAAGCTTTCTTT. Protein product: CASSYFKNTEAFF. V gene TRBV12-3 or TRBV12-4 combines with J gene TRBJ1-1; D gene ambiguous. V was shortened by 4 bases and J by 1 base, with 7 bases between the two germline ends. There are 13 residues in the CDR3.

J is TRBJ2-7 and V is TRBV27; 10 bases are a match to TRBD1. The CDR3 consists of 15 residues. V dropped 5 bases and J dropped 6; count of bases not matched to a gene: 10. Germline lookup yields CDR1 MNHEY and CDR2 SMNVEV (reference sequence). The CDR3 region has the DNA TGTGCCAGCAGTACCTCCGGGACAGGGGTCGGCGAGCAGTACTTC. It codes for CASSTSGTGVGEQYF.

The chain carries TRBV2 and TRBJ1-1; D is undetermined. V was clipped by 4 bases and J by 1 base, with 7 bases between them. CDR1 and CDR2 from the germline V gene are SNHLY and FYNNEI. The CDR3 is 13 amino acids. The DNA for the CDR3 is TGTGCCAGCAGTGCGACGGGGAACACTGAAGCTTTCTTT. Protein: CASSATGNTEAFF.

The chain joins TRBV4-2 to TRBJ1-6, with D uncertain. In germline, CDR1 is LGHNA, CDR2 YNFKEQ. V dropped 4 bases and J dropped 7 bases, with 17 bases sitting between them. The CDR3 consists of 16 residues. The CDR3 DNA reads as TGTGCCAGCAGCCGCCCGATCAACTCGGGGAATTCACCCCTCCACTTT. This codes for CASSRPINSGNSPLHF.

This CDR3 is CSASVGGAGGYTF. The CDR3 coding sequence is TGCAGTGCTAGTGTTGGGGGCGCGGGTGGCTACACCTTC. The J gene is TRBJ1-2, the V gene TRBV20-1; a possible D gene is TRBD1 (6 bases). The CDR3 contains 13 residues. The V gene's germline CDR1 is DFQATT and CDR2 SNEGSKA (reference sequence). V was trimmed by 3 bases and J by 7 bases, leaving 15 bases between them.

The genes are TRBV3-1 (or the pseudogene TRBV3-2) and TRBJ1-1; D ambiguous. The V and J ends lost 4 bases and 4 bases respectively, with 10 bases between them. The CDR3 is 13 residues long. CDR1 and CDR2 from the germline V gene are LGHDT and YNNKEL (reference sequence). The CDR3 region has the DNA TGTGCCAGCAGCCTGGTAGTGGGCACTGAAGCTTTCTTT. It is translated as CASSLVVGTEAFF.

This clone was recorded a few times. One end of the junction fails to match germline, which may point to a read error. The chain joins TRBV2 to TRBJ2-7; 9 bases align to TRBD1. The CDR3 is 11 residues long. Germline-derived CDR1 and CDR2 are SNHLY and FYNNEI. The CDR3 sequence is CASSEGTGKYF. CDR3 sequence (DNA): TGTGCCAGCAGCGAAGGGACAGGGAAGTACTTC.